This TCR beta chain came from a study of response to subunit inactivated influenza vaccine. Study results and limitations: Authors suggested seasonal influenza vaccinations each recruit few new T cells.

TCRdb analysed the RT-PCR reads with MiXCR anew, one entry per CDR3 protein. Seen here are approximately 230,000 distinct CDR3 sequences, more than 10% observed once, and the top ten hold 7.8%. This clonotype was seen at least ten times. Its antigen is not known. Sequencing used non-naive T cells sorted from PBMCs, obtained 14 to 15 days before vaccination. This TCR came from a man aged 45 to 65 who received an inactivated influenza vaccine.

Here the CDR3 reads CASSPPGTDISTKQYF. In DNA form, the CDR3 reads TGTGCCAGCAGCCCGCCAGGGACGGACATTAGTACGAAGCAGTACTTC. The genes are TRBV28 and TRBJ2-7, with D possibly called TRBD1 or TRBD2 (5 bases each). Trimming stripped 6 bases from V and 8 bases from J, with 26 bases between. The CDR3 is made up of 16 amino acids. The germline V gene has CDR1 MDHEN and CDR2 SYDVKM.